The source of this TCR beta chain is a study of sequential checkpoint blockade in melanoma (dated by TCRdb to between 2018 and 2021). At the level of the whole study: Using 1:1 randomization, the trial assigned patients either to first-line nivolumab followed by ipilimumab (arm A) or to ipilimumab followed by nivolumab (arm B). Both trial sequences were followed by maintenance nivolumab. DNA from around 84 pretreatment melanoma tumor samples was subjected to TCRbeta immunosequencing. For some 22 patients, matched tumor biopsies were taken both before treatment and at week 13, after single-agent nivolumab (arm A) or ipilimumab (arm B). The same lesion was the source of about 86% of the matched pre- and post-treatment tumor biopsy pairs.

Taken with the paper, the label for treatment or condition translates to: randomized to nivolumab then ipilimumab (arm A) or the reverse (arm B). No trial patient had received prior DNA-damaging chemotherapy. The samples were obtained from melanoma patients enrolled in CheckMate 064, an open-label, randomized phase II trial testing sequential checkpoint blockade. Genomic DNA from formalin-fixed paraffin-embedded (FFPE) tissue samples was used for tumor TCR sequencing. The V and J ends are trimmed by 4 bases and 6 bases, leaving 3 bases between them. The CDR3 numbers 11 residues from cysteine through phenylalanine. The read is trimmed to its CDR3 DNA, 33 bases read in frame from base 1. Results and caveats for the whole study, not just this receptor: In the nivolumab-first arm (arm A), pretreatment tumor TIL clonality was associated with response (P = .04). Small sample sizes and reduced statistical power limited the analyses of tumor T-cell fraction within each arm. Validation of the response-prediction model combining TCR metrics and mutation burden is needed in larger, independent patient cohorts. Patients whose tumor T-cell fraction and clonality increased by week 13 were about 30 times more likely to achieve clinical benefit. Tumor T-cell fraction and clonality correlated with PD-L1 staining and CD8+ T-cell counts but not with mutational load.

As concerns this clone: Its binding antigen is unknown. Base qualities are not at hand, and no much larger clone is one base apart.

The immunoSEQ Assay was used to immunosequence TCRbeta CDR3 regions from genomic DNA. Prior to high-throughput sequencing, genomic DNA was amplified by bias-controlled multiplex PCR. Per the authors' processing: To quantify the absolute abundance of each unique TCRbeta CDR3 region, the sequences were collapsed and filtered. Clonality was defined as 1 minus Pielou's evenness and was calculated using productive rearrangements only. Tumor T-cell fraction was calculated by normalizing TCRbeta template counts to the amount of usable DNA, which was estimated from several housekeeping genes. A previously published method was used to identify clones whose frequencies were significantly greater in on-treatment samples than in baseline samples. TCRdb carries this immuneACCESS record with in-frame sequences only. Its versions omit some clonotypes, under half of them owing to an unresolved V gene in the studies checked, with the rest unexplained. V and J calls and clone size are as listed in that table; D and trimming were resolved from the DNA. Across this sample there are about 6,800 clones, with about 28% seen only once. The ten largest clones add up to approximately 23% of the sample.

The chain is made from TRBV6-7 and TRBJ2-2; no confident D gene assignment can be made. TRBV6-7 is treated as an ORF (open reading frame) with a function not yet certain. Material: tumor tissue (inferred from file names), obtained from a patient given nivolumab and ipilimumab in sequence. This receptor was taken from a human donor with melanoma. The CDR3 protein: CASSFSGELFF. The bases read TGTGCCAGCAGTTTTTCCGGGGAGCTGTTTTTT.